This T cell receptor beta chain originates from a study of neurological immune-mediated disorders. The time point was: longitudinal time-point 1 (baseline). One entry per CDR3 protein results from TCRdb running MiXCR on the 5' RACE reads. The sample lists roughly 75,000 distinct CDR3 sequences, approximately 13% occurring once. This clonotype occurred many times. The germline V gene has CDR1 SGHTA and CDR2 FQGNSA. After removal of 1 base from V and 0 bases from J, the junction contained 1 base not matched to a gene. The CDR3 contains 15 residues. The specimen sequenced was PBMCs. The sequence was collected from a female donor with HTLV-1-associated myelopathy (HAM/TSP). This chain joins TRBV7-2 and TRBJ2-7; TRBD2 matches 9 bases. The CDR3 DNA reads as TGTGCCAGCAGCTTAGGACTAGCGGCCTCCTACGAGCAGTACTTC. It encodes CASSLGLAASYEQYF. The full variable domain, in which reference TRBV7-2 and TRBJ2-7 provide the parts outside the CDR3, is GAGVSQSPSNKVTEKGKDVELRCDPISGHTALYWYRQSLGQGLEFLIYFQGNSAPDKSGLPSDRFSAERTGGSVSTLTIQRTQQEDSAVYLCASSLGLAASYEQYFGPGTRLTVT.